What follows are 2 T cell receptor beta chains derived from one specimen sequenced in a study of shared clonotypes between healthy human individuals. Produced via immunoSEQ multiplex PCR; TCRdb's table is partial and in-frame only. There are fewer than 650,000 clones in the sample; 76% occur only once, and roughly 13% lies in the top ten. Sequenced material: PBMCs. The receptors here all came from a woman in her 40s in good health. Some clones in this sample may be carry-over from other donors' samples.

The chain couples TRBV18 to TRBJ2-7; TRBD2 aligns across 10 bases. Germline V gene data show CDR1 as KGHSH and CDR2 as LQKENI. The CDR3 sequence is 17 residues long. J lost 3 bases, V lost 0 bases, and 8 bases had no gene match. The CDR3 bases are TGTGCCAGCTCACCACCAAACCTACTAGCGGGGAACTACGAGCAGTACTTC. This codes for CASSPPNLLAGNYEQYF.

The V gene is TRBV6-5, the J gene TRBJ1-1, with D unresolved. V lost 5 bases and J lost 4, with 14 bases in between. There are 14 residues in the CDR3. Germline CDR1 and CDR2: MNHEY and SVGAGI. Here the CDR3 DNA reads TGTGCCAGCAGTCCGAATCATTTGAGCACTGAAGCTTTCTTT. This codes for CASSPNHLSTEAFF.